This T cell receptor beta chain was recorded in a study of OX40 agonist ivuxolimab in advanced cancers. Blood was sampled at baseline, cycle 4 day 1, and cycle 7 day 1. V was trimmed by 0 bases and J by 1 base, leaving 16 bases between them. The CDR3 length is 17 residues. Germline values: CDR1 SGDLS, CDR2 YYNGEE. General study points: In the 0.1-3.0 mg/kg groups, partial responders showed among the lowest expansion. It was not determined which antigens were specifically recognized by the peripheral T cells that had undergone clonal expansion. Some nonresponders additionally presented with little normalized T-cell clonal expansion.

Details on this clone: Its antigen remains unidentified.

Sequenced by immunoSEQ multiplex PCR; TCRdb stores in-frame clones only, minus some. The top ten hold approximately 0.32% of the sample, which has roughly 140,000 clones, 85% to 95% seen once. This sequence joins TRBV9 and TRBJ2-5; D possibly corresponds to TRBD2 (7 bases). Sequencing used CD4+ or CD8+ T cells sorted from blood, obtained in a trial of the OX40 agonist ivuxolimab. The TCR was taken from an adult with an advanced solid tumor such as melanoma, head and neck, liver or kidney cancer. CDR3 in amino acids: CASSVAVRGGGQETQYF. The DNA for the CDR3 is TGTGCCAGCAGCGTAGCGGTGCGAGGGGGGGGCCAAGAGACCCAGTACTTC.